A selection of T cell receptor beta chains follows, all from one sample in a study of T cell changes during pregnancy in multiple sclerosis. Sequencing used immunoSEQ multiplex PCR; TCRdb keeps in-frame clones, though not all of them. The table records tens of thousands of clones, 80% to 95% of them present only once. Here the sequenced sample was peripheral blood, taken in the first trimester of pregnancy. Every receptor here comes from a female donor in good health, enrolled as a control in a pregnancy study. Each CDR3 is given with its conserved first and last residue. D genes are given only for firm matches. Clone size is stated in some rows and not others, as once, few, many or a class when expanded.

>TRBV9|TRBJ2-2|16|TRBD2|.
TGTGCCAGCAGCGTAGGTAGCGGGGCGAACACCGGGGAGCTGTTTTTT
CASSVGSGANTGELFF
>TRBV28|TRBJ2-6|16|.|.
TGTGCCAGCACTACGCCTCGGGAGACTGGGGCCAACGTCCTGACTTTC
CASTTPRETGANVLTF
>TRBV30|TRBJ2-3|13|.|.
TGTGCCTGGTCCAGAGGATTTAAAGATACGCAGTATTTT
CAWSRGFKDTQYF
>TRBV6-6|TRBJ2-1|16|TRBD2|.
TGTGCCAGCAGGGGGAGAGCGGGATACGGCTACAATGAGCAGTTCTTC
CASRGRAGYGYNEQFF
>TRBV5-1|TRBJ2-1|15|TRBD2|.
TGCGCCAGCAGCTTGTCCTTAGCGGGACTCGATGAGCAGTTCTTC
CASSLSLAGLDEQFF
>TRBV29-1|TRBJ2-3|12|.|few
TGCAGCGGCACGAGCGGCACAGATACGCAGTATTTT
CSGTSGTDTQYF
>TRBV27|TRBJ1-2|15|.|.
TGTGCCAGCAGTCCCTACCTAGGGGCTAACTATGGCTACACCTTC
CASSPYLGANYGYTF
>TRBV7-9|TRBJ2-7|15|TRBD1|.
TGTGCCAGCAGCTTAGGCTCGGGACAGGCCTACGAGCAGTACTTC
CASSLGSGQAYEQYF
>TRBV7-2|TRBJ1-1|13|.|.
TGTGCCAGCAGCTTAACAGAGAACACTGAAGCTTTCTTT
CASSLTENTEAFF
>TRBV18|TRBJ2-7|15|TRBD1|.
TGTGCCAGCTCATTAGCCGGGACAGCGTCCTACGAGCAGTACTTC
CASSLAGTASYEQYF
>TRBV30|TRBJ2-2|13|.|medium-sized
TGTGCCTGGAGTGCTCAACAGGGTGGGGAGCTGTTTTTT
CAWSAQQGGELFF
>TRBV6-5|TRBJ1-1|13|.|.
TGTGCCAGCAGTTATGAGGGCAACACTGAAGCTTTCTTT
CASSYEGNTEAFF
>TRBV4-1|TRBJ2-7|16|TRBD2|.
TGCGCCAGCAGCCAAGCCCCGGCTAGCGGGAGAGGTGAGCAGTACTTC
CASSQAPASGRGEQYF
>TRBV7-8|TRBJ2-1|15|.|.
TGTGCCAGCAGCTTTTCGCTAGCTCCGTACAATGAGCAGTTCTTC
CASSFSLAPYNEQFF
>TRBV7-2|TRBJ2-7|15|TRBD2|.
TGTGCCAGCAGCAGGAGCGGGAGTACGTCCTACGAGCAGTACTTC
CASSRSGSTSYEQYF
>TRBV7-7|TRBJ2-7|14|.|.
TGTGCCAGCAGCCAAATCACCCCAGTACACGAGCAGTACTTC
CASSQITPVHEQYF
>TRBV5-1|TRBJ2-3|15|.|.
TGCGCCAGCAGGCCGGGCGGGACTAGCACAGATACGCAGTATTTT
CASRPGGTSTDTQYF
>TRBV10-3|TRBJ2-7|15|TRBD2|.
TGTGCCATCAGACCCTCATCTAGCGGAGGCTACGAGCAGTACTTC
CAIRPSSSGGYEQYF
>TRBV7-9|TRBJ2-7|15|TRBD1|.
TGTGCCAGCAGCCTAGCCGGGACAGGGCCCTACGAGCAGTACTTC
CASSLAGTGPYEQYF
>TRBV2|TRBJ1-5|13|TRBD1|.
TGTGCCAGCAGCGGACAGGCCCATCAGCCCCAGCATTTT
CASSGQAHQPQHF
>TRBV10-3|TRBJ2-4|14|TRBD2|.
TGTGCCATCAGTGAGTCAGCGGGACCCAACATTCAGTACTTC
CAISESAGPNIQYF
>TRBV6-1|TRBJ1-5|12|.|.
TGTGCCAGCCGGGGTAGCAATCAGCCCCAGCATTTT
CASRGSNQPQHF
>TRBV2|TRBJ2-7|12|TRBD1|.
TGTGCCAGCAAAGGGGACAGGGGGCGGGAGTACTTC
CASKGDRGREYF
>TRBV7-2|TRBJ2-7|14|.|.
TGTGCCAGCAGCTTAACAGGGCGTTCCTACGAGCAGTACTTC
CASSLTGRSYEQYF
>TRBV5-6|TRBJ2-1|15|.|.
TGTGCCAGCAGCGCCCAGGGAGGAGGTAACAATGAGCAGTTCTTC
CASSAQGGGNNEQFF
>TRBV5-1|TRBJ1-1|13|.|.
TGCGCCAGCAGCCAAATCATGAACACTGAAGCTTTCTTT
CASSQIMNTEAFF
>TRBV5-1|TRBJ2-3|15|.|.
TGCGCCAGCAGCTTGGCGCAGTCTAGCACAGATACGCAGTATTTT
CASSLAQSSTDTQYF
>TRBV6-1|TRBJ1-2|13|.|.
TGTGCCAGCAGAATCAGAATTTCCTATGGCTACACCTTC
CASRIRISYGYTF
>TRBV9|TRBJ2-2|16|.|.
TGTGCCAGCAGCGTAGGCCGGGGAGGAAACACCGGGGAGCTGTTTTTT
CASSVGRGGNTGELFF
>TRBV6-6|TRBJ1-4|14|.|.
TGTGCCAGCAGGGTGGTACAGGGTAATGAAAAACTGTTTTTT
CASRVVQGNEKLFF
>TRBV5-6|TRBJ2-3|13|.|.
TGTGCCAGCCAGACAGGTAGCACAGATACGCAGTATTTT
CASQTGSTDTQYF
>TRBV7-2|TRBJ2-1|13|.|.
TGTGCCAGCACCCCGGGGGAATACAATGAGCAGTTCTTC
CASTPGEYNEQFF
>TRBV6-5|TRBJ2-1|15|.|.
TGTGCCAGCAGTTACGGTTCGGAGTCCTACAATGAGCAGTTCTTC
CASSYGSESYNEQFF
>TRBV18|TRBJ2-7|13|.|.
TGTGCCAGCTCACGTGACAGGACCTACGAGCAGTACTTC
CASSRDRTYEQYF
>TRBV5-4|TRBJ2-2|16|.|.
TGTGCCAGCAGCTTGGACAGGACATCAAACACCGGGGAGCTGTTTTTT
CASSLDRTSNTGELFF
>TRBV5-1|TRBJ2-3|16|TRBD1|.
TGCGCCAGCAGCTTGGCCTCAGGGGGCAGGACAGATACGCAGTATTTT
CASSLASGGRTDTQYF
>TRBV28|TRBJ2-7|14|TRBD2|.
TGTGCCAGCACTGCTAGCGGGAGTGTTTACGAGCAGTACTTC
CASTASGSVYEQYF
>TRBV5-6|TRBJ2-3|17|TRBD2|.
TGTGCCAGCAGCATAAGAAGCACGGGGACTAGCGGGAGTTCGCAGTATTTT
CASSIRSTGTSGSSQYF
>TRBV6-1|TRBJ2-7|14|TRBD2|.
TGTGCCAGCACGCCAGGAGGGCTAGCGGTTACCCAGTACTTC
CASTPGGLAVTQYF
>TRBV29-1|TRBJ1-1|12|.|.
TGCAGCGTTTCGTCCCAGGGCCCTGAAGCTTTCTTT
CSVSSQGPEAFF